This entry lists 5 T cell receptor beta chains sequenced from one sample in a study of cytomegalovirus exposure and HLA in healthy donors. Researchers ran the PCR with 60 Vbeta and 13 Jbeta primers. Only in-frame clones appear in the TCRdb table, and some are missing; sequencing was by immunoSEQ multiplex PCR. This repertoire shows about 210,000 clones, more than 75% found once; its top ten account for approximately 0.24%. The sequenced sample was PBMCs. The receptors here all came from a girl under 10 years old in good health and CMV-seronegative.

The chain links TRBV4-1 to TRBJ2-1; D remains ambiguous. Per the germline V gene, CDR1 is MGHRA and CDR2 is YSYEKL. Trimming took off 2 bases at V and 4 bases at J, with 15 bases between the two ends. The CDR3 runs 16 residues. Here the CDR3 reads CASSQNPDFRYNEQFF. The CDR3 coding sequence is TGCGCCAGCAGCCAAAACCCCGACTTCCGATACAATGAGCAGTTCTTC.

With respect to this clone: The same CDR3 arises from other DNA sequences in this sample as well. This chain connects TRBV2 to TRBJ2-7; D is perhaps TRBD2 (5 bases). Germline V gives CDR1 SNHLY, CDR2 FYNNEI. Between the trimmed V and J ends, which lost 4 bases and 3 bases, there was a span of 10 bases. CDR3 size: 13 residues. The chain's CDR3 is CASSASGSYEQYF. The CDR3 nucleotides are TGTGCCAGCAGTGCTTCTGGGAGCTACGAGCAGTACTTC.

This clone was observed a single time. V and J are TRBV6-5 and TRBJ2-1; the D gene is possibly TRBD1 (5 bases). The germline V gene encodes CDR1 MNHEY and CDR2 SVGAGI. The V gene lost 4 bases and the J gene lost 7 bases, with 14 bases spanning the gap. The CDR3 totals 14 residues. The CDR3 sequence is CASSWERGRNEQFF. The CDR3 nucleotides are TGTGCCAGCAGTTGGGAAAGGGGTAGAAATGAGCAGTTCTTC.

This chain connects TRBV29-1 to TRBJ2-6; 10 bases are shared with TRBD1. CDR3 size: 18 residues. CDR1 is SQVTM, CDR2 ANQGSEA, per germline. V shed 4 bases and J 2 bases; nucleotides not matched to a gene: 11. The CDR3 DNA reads TGCAGCGTTGCCCACCGGGACAGGGGAAACGCTGGGGCCAACGTCCTGACTTTC. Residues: CSVAHRDRGNAGANVLTF.

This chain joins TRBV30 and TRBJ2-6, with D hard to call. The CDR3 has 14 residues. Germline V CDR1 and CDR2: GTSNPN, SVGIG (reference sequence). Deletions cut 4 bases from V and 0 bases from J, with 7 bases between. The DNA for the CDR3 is TGTGCCTGGATTCCTCTCTCTGGGGCCAACGTCCTGACTTTC. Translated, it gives CAWIPLSGANVLTF.